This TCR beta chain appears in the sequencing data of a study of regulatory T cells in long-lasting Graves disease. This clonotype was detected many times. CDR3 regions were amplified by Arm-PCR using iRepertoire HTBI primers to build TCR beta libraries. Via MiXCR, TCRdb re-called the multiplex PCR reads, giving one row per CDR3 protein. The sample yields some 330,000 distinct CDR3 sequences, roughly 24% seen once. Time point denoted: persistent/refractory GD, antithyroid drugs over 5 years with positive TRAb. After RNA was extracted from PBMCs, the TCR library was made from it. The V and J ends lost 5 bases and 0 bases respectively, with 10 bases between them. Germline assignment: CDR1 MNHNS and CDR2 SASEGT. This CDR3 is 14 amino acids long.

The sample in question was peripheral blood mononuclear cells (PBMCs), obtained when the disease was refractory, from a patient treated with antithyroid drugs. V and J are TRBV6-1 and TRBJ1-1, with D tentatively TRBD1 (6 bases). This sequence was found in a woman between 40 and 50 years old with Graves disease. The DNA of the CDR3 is TGTGCCAGCAGTCAGGGGTTCCTGAACACTGAAGCTTTCTTT. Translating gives CASSQGFLNTEAFF.